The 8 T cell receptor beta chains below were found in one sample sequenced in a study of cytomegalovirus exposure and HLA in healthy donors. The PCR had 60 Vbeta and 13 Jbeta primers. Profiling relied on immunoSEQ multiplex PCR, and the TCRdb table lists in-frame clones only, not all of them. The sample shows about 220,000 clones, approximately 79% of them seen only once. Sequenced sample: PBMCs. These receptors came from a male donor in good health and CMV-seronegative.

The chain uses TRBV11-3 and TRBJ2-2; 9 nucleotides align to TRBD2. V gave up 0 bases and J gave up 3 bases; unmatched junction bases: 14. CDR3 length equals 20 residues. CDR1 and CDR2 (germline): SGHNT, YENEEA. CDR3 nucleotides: TGTGCCAGCAGCTTAGATAGCGGGGGCTGGGGTAGCGGCTACACCGGGGAGCTGTTTTTT. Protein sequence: CASSLDSGGWGSGYTGELFF. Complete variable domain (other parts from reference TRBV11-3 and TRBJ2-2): EAGVVQSPRYKIIEKKQPVAFWCNPISGHNTLYWYLQNLGQGPELLIRYENEEAVDDSQLPKDRFSAERLKGVDSTLKIQPAELGDSAVYLCASSLDSGGWGSGYTGELFFGEGSRLTVL.

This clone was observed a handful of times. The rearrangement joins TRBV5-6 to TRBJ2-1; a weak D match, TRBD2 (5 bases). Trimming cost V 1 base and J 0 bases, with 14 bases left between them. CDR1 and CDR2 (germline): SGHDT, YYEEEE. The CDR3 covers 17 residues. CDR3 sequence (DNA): TGTGCCAGCAGCTTGTTGGTAGCGAGTTACTCCTACAATGAGCAGTTCTTC. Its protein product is CASSLLVASYSYNEQFF.

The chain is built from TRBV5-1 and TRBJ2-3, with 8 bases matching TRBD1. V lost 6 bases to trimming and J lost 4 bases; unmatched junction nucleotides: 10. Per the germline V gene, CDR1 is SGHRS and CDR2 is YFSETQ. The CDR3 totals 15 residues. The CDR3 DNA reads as TGCGCCAGCACCCCACAGGGGGTCCCGCCAGATACGCAGTATTTT. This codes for CASTPQGVPPDTQYF. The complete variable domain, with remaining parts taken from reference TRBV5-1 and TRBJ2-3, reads KAGVTQTPRYLIKTRGQQVTLSCSPISGHRSVSWYQQTPGQGLQFLFEYFSETQRNKGNFPGRFSGRQFSNSRSEMNVSTLELGDSALYLCASTPQGVPPDTQYFGPGTRLTVL.

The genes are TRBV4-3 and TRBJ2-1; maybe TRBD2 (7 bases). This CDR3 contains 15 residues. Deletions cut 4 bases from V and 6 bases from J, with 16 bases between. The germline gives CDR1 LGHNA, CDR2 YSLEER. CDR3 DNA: TGCGCCAGCAGCCTCGGACAGCCGGGGGGCAATGAGCAGTTCTTC. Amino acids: CASSLGQPGGNEQFF.

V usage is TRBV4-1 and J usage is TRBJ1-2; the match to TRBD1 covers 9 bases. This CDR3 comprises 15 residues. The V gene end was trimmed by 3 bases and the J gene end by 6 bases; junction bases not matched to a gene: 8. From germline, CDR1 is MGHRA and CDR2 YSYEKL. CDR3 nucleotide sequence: TGCGCCAGCAGCCAGCCGGGACAGGGAAGGAATGGCTACACCTTC. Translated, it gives CASSQPGQGRNGYTF.

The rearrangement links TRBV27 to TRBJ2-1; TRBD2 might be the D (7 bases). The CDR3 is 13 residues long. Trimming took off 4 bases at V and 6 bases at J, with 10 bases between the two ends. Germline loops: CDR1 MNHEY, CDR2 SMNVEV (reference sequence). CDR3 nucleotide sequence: TGTGCCAGCAGTTGGGGGGGCCGCAATGAGCAGTTCTTC. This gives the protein CASSWGGRNEQFF.

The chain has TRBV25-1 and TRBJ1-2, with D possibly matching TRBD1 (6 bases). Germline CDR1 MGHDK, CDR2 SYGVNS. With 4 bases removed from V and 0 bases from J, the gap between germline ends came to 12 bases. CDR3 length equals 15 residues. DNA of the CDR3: TGTGCCAGCAGTGTTGGGACAAGCGCTAACTATGGCTACACCTTC. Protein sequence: CASSVGTSANYGYTF.

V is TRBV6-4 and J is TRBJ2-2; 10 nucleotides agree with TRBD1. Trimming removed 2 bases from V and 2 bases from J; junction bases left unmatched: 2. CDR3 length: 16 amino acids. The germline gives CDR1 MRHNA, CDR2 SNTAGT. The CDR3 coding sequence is TGTGCCAGCAGTGACCGGGACAGGGGAAACACCGGGGAGCTGTTTTTT. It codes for CASSDRDRGNTGELFF.